The 24 T cell receptor beta chains in this list originate from one sample, sequenced in a study of CD8+CD57+ T cells in acquired aplastic anemia. Genomic DNA was employed as the template in profiling TCR beta VDJ and CDR3. TCRdb reprocessed the reads with MiXCR, giving one entry per CDR3 protein. The sample carries under 200,000 distinct CDR3 sequences, roughly 63% recorded once. The sequencing sample was made of sorted CD4+, CD8+, or CD8+CD57+ T cells (not recorded which) from PBMCs. The receptors were sampled from a human donor in good health.

The V and J genes are TRBV7-9 and TRBJ2-7; 16 bases match TRBD2. This CDR3 is built from 15 residues. With 6 bases clipped from V and 7 bases from J, the junction kept 6 bases outside the gene matches. Germline CDR1 is SEHNR and CDR2 is FQNEAQ (reference sequence). DNA of the CDR3: TGTGCCAGCAGGGGGACTAGCGGGAGGGGTAGGGAGCAGTACTTC. It specifies CASRGTSGRGREQYF.

This clonotype was observed many times. This chain connects TRBV28 to TRBJ2-1, with no clear D. Germline V gives CDR1 MDHEN, CDR2 SYDVKM. The CDR3 loop spans 11 amino acids. V was cut by 3 bases and J by 6 bases, with 3 bases left in between. The CDR3 nucleotides read TGTGCCAGCAGTTTCCGCAATGAGCAGTTCTTC. Protein sequence: CASSFRNEQFF.

This clonotype has only one observation. The chain couples TRBV19 to TRBJ2-7, with 7 bases fitting TRBD1. The CDR3 has 12 amino acids. The V segment lost 10 bases and the J segment 6 bases; nucleotides outside the gene matches: 9. From germline, CDR1 is LNHDA and CDR2 SQIVND (reference sequence). CDR3 protein: CATATGPGEQYF. CDR3 DNA sequence: TGTGCCACCGCGACAGGGCCAGGCGAGCAGTACTTC.

This chain connects TRBV29-1 to TRBJ2-2; maybe TRBD1 (5 bases). Germline V gene lookup returns CDR1 SQVTM and CDR2 ANQGSEA. The CDR3 is 13 residues long. Trimming shortened V by 4 bases and J by 1 base, and 7 bases separated the two germline ends. For the CDR3, the DNA is TGCAGCGTTGGACAGATGAACACCGGGGAGCTGTTTTTT. Its protein is CSVGQMNTGELFF.

This clonotype came up many times. The V gene is TRBV24-1, the J gene TRBJ2-1; unclear D gene. Germline loops: CDR1 KGHDR, CDR2 SFDVKD. The CDR3 runs 13 residues. V lost 4 bases and J lost 9, with 12 bases in between. DNA of the CDR3: TGTGCCACCAGTGAAGGGATCTTGGGTGAGCAGTTCTTC. Amino acids: CATSEGILGEQFF.

This clonotype occurred many times. V is TRBV7-9 and J is TRBJ2-1; 8 nucleotides match TRBD2. Germline CDR1 SEHNR, CDR2 FQNEAQ (reference sequence). With V trimmed by 3 bases and J by 4 bases, 8 bases remained unmatched. There are 16 residues in the CDR3. The CDR3 DNA reads as TGTGCCAGCAGCTTTTCCGGGACTAGTATATACAATGAGCAGTTCTTC. Residues: CASSFSGTSIYNEQFF.

The rearrangement uses TRBV9 and TRBJ2-3, with 14 nucleotides matching TRBD2. CDR1 SGDLS and CDR2 YYNGEE come from the germline V gene. The V segment lost 3 bases and the J segment 5 bases; nucleotides outside the gene matches: 5. This CDR3 has 16 residues. The CDR3 reads CASSAGLAGGGDTQYF. As DNA, the CDR3 is TGTGCCAGCAGCGCTGGACTAGCGGGAGGCGGAGATACGCAGTATTTT.

This clonotype was detected ten times or more. The chain carries TRBV20-1 and TRBJ2-1; 11 bases agree with TRBD2. CDR3 length: 15 residues. Trimming cost V 3 bases and J 3 bases; bases outside gene matches: 4. CDR1 DFQATT and CDR2 SNEGSKA come from the germline V gene (reference sequence). CDR3 sequence: CSASPGTSGYNEQFF. The CDR3 nucleotides read TGCAGTGCTAGCCCCGGGACTAGCGGCTACAATGAGCAGTTCTTC.

The rearrangement joins TRBV7-2 to TRBJ2-5; 7 bases match TRBD1. This CDR3 is 15 amino acids long. Germline CDR1 SGHTA, CDR2 FQGNSA. Trimming at V came to 8 bases and at J to 2 bases, leaving 11 bases not matched to a gene. The CDR3 sequence: CASGGAGGPQETQYF. The CDR3 DNA reads TGTGCCAGCGGAGGAGCAGGGGGACCACAAGAGACCCAGTACTTC.

This clonotype has ten or more counts. The V and J genes are TRBV4-1 and TRBJ2-7, with 9 bases fitting TRBD2. This CDR3 comprises 17 residues. The J segment lost 2 bases and the V segment lost 0 bases, leaving 8 bases of the junction unmatched. CDR1 MGHRA and CDR2 YSYEKL come from the germline V gene. In DNA form, the CDR3 reads TGCGCCAGCAGCCAAGATGCTAGCGGGAATCCGGCCTACGAGCAGTACTTC. Amino acid sequence: CASSQDASGNPAYEQYF.

This clonotype occurred many times. The V gene is TRBV5-8, the J gene TRBJ1-1; D is unclear. Germline V gives CDR1 SGHTS, CDR2 YDEGEE. V was trimmed by 0 bases and J by 7 bases, leaving 4 bases between them. This CDR3 comprises 11 residues. CDR3 sequence: CASSLGFEAFF. The CDR3 DNA reads TGTGCCAGCAGCTTGGGGTTTGAAGCTTTCTTT. Based on the CDR3 plus reference TRBV5-8 and TRBJ1-1, the full variable domain is EAGVTQSPTHLIKTRGQQATLRCSPISGHTSVYWYQQALGLGLQFLLWYDEGEERNRGNFPPRFSGRQFPNYSSELNVNALELEDSALYLCASSLGFEAFFGQGTRLTVV.

This clonotype was seen only a few times. The CDR3 sequence: CASNLAGEGYNEQFF. The DNA for the CDR3 is TGTGCCAGCAACCTAGCGGGAGAGGGTTACAATGAGCAGTTCTTC. The chain has TRBV27 and TRBJ2-1; TRBD2 agrees at 10 bases. This CDR3 is 15 amino acids long. Germline CDR1 and CDR2: MNHEY and SMNVEV (reference sequence). V lost 7 bases and J lost 4; bases outside the gene matches: 7.

The chain combines TRBV10-3 with TRBJ1-3; unclear D gene. V was clipped by 0 bases and J by 0 bases, with 6 bases between them. This CDR3 spans 15 amino acids. CDR1 and CDR2 (germline): ENHRY, SYGVKD. CDR3 in amino acids: CAISESASSGNTIYF. The CDR3 bases are TGTGCCATCAGTGAGTCGGCGAGCTCTGGAAACACCATATATTTT.

This clonotype has ten or more counts. This chain uses TRBV6-1 with TRBJ2-3, with D tentatively TRBD1 or TRBD2 (5 bases each). The CDR3 totals 13 residues. The V gene lost 4 bases and the J gene lost 3 bases, with 8 bases spanning the gap. CDR1 and CDR2 from the germline V gene are MNHNS and SASEGT. The CDR3 reads CASSVGETDTQYF. The CDR3 DNA reads as TGTGCCAGCAGTGTGGGGGAGACAGATACGCAGTATTTT.

Notes on this clonotype: A single base separates this from a much larger clone, so it may be a read error. V and J are TRBV10-3 and TRBJ2-1, with D unresolved. From germline, CDR1 is ENHRY and CDR2 SYGVKD. This CDR3 has 12 residues. CDR3 sequence: CASSHSENEQFF. CDR3 in DNA: TGTGCCAGCAGTCACTCCGAAAATGAGCAGTTCTTC.

V gene TRBV7-3 combines with J gene TRBJ2-2; D is uncertain. CDR1 SGHTA and CDR2 FQGTGA come from the germline V gene. CDR3 length equals 12 residues. The V end lost 4 bases, the J end lost 7 bases, and 7 bases lay between the germline ends. In DNA form, the CDR3 reads TGTGCCAGCAGCTCAACGGGCGGGGAGCTGTTTTTT. It codes for CASSSTGGELFF. Combining the CDR3 with reference TRBV7-3 and TRBJ2-2 gives the whole variable domain GAGVSQTPSNKVTEKGKYVELRCDPISGHTALYWYRQSLGQGPEFLIYFQGTGAADDSGLPNDRFFAVRPEGSVSTLKIQRTERGDSAVYLCASSSTGGELFFGEGSRLTVL.

This clonotype was seen ten or more times. The chain uses TRBV19 and TRBJ2-1; 9 positions agree with TRBD1. There are 11 residues in the CDR3. V lost 5 bases, J lost 15 bases, and 5 bases stayed unmatched. Germline loops: CDR1 LNHDA, CDR2 SQIVND (reference sequence). The CDR3 loop is CASSLGTGWFF. In nucleotides, the CDR3 is TGTGCCAGTAGTCTCGGGACAGGGTGGTTCTTC.

This clonotype was recorded many times. The rearrangement links TRBV15 to TRBJ1-2; the D gene is possibly TRBD1 (5 bases). V was trimmed by 1 base and J by 0 bases, leaving 15 bases between them. Germline V gene sequence: CDR1 LNHNV, CDR2 YYDKDF (reference sequence). CDR3 length: 17 residues. CDR3 loop: CATSRAPTVYSNYGYTF. CDR3 bases: TGTGCCACCAGCAGAGCCCCGACAGTATATTCTAACTATGGCTACACCTTC.

V usage is TRBV7-9 and J usage is TRBJ1-1, with TRBD1 matching over 9 bases. V was clipped by 2 bases and J by 7 bases; unmatched bases: 5. Germline V gives CDR1 SEHNR, CDR2 FQNEAQ (reference sequence). This CDR3 has 14 amino acids. Here the CDR3 reads CASSLTGGSLEAFF. The CDR3 DNA sequence: TGTGCCAGCAGCTTAACAGGGGGCTCCCTTGAAGCTTTCTTT.

The chain recombines TRBV7-2 with TRBJ2-5, with 8 nucleotides matching TRBD2. Germline loops: CDR1 SGHTA, CDR2 FQGNSA. With V trimmed by 7 bases and J by 5 bases, 6 bases remained unmatched. This CDR3 has 13 amino acids. CDR3 in DNA: TGTGCCAGCAACGTAGCGGGGTCGGAGACCCAGTACTTC. Amino acids: CASNVAGSETQYF.

This clonotype was detected ten times or more. V gene TRBV7-2 combines with J gene TRBJ2-1, with TRBD2 matching 10 bases. The V and J ends lost 1 base and 0 bases, in that order; junction bases with no gene match: 3. Per the germline V gene, CDR1 is SGHTA and CDR2 is FQGNSA. The CDR3 covers 17 residues. Here the CDR3 DNA reads TGTGCCAGCAGCTTAGATTCTAGCGGGAGCTCCTACAATGAGCAGTTCTTC. The encoded protein is CASSLDSSGSSYNEQFF.

The chain is built from TRBV19 and TRBJ1-5, with no clear D. This CDR3 comprises 14 residues. Germline V gives CDR1 LNHDA, CDR2 SQIVND (reference sequence). V gave up 3 bases and J gave up 3 bases, with 9 bases separating them. CDR3 in DNA: TGTGCCAGTAGTATGAGGGAATACAATCAGCCCCAGCATTTT. This gives the protein CASSMREYNQPQHF.

This clonotype has at least ten counts. The rearrangement uses TRBV30 and TRBJ1-2; 9 bases line up with TRBD1. The CDR3 has 16 residues. Germline V CDR1 and CDR2: GTSNPN, SVGIG (reference sequence). Losses at the gene ends were 5 bases for V and 6 bases for J; bases not matched to a gene: 16. Here the CDR3 reads CAWERLTGTGNNGYTF. CDR3 bases: TGTGCCTGGGAGCGGCTTACCGGGACAGGGAATAATGGCTACACCTTC.

The rearrangement links TRBV5-6 to TRBJ2-7; D tentatively fits TRBD1 or TRBD2 (7 bases each). Deletions cut 5 bases from V and 5 bases from J, with 14 bases between. The CDR3 is made up of 13 amino acids. Germline V lookup: CDR1 SGHDT, CDR2 YYEEEE. This chain's CDR3 is CASRRQGGNEQYF. As DNA, the CDR3 is TGTGCCAGCAGGCGTCAGGGGGGGAACGAGCAGTACTTC.